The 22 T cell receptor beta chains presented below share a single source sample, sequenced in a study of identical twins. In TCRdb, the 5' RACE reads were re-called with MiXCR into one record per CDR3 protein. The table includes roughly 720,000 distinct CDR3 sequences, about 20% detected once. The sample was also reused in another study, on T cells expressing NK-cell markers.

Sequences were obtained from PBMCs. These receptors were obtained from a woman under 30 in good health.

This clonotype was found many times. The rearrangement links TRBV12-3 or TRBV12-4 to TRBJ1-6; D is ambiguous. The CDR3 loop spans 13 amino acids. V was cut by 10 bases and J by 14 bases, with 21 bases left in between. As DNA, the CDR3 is TGTGCCACCTTGGAAGGGCGGCCGGGAGCCCTCCACTTT. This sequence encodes CATLEGRPGALHF.

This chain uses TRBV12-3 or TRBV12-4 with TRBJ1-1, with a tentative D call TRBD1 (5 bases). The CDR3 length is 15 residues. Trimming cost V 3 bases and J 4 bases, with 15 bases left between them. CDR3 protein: CASSFQGNGGTEAFF. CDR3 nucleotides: TGTGCCAGCAGTTTCCAGGGAAATGGAGGCACTGAAGCTTTCTTT.

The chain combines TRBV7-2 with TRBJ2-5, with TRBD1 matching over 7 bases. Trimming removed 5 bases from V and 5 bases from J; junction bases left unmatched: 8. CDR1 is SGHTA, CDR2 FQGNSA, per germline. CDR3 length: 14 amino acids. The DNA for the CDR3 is TGTGCCAGCAGCGCGACAGGGTACGACGAGACCCAGTACTTC. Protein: CASSATGYDETQYF.

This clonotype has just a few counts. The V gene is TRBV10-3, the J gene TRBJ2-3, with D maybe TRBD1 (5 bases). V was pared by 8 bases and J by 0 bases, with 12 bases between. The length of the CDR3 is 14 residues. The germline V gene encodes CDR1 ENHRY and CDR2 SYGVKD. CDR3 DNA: TGTGCCATCCGCCTGGGGCCTAGCACAGATACGCAGTATTTT. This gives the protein CAIRLGPSTDTQYF.

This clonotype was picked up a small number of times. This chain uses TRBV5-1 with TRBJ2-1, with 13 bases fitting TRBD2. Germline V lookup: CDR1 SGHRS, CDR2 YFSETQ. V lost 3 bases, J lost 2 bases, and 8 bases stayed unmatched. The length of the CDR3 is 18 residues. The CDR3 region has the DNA TGCGCCAGCAGCTCAGGACTAGCGGGGGTCTTCACCTACAATGAGCAGTTCTTC. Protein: CASSSGLAGVFTYNEQFF.

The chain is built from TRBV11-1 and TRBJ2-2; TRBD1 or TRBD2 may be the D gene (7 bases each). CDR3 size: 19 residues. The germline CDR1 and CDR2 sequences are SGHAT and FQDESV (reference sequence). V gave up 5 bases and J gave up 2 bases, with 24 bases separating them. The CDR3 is CASSRLAGGEGRNTGELFF. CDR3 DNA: TGTGCCAGCAGCCGTCTTGCAGGGGGGGAAGGAAGAAACACCGGGGAGCTGTTTTTT.

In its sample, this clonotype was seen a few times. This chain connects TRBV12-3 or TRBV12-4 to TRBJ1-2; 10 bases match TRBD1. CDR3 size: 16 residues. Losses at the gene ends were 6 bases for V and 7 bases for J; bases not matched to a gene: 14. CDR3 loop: CASRPRLGQGLSGYTF. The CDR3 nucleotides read TGTGCCAGCAGACCCCGACTGGGACAGGGGTTATCTGGCTACACCTTC.

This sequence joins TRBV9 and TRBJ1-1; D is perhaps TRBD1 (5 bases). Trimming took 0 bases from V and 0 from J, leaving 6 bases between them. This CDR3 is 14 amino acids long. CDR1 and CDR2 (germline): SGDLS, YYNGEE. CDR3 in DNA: TGTGCCAGCAGCGTAGTGGACATGAACACTGAAGCTTTCTTT. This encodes CASSVVDMNTEAFF.

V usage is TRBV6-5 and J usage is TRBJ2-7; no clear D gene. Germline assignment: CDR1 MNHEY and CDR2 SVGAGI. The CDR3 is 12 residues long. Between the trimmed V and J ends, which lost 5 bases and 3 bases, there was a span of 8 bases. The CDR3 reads CASSTGNYEQYF. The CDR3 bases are TGTGCCAGCAGTACGGGTAACTACGAGCAGTACTTC.

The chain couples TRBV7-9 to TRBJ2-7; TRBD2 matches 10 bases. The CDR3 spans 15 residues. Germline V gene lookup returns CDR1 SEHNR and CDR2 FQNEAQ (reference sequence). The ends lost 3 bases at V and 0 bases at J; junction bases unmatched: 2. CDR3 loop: CASSFWTSGSYEQYF. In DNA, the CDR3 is TGTGCCAGCAGCTTTTGGACTAGCGGCTCCTACGAGCAGTACTTC.

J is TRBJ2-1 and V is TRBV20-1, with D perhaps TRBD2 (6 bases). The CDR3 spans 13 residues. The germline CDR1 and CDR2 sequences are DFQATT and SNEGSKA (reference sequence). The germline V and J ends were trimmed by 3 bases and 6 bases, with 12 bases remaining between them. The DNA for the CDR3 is TGCAGTGCTAGTGCTAGCGCACTCAATGAGCAGTTCTTC. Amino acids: CSASASALNEQFF.

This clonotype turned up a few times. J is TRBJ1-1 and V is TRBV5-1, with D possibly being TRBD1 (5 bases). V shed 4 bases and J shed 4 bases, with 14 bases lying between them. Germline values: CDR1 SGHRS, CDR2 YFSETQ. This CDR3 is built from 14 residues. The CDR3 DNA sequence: TGCGCCAGCAGCAGGGCAGGGACGAGCACTGAAGCTTTCTTT. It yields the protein CASSRAGTSTEAFF.

For the CDR3, the DNA is TGTGCCAGTAGTATCGAGAGGGTGGCTGGGAACGAGCAGTTCTTC. Its protein product is CASSIERVAGNEQFF. V usage is TRBV19 and J usage is TRBJ2-1, with D possibly TRBD2 on 5 matching bases. CDR1 is LNHDA and CDR2 is SQIVND in the germline V gene (reference sequence). V lost 3 bases, J lost 10 bases, and 19 bases lay in between. The CDR3 is 15 residues long.

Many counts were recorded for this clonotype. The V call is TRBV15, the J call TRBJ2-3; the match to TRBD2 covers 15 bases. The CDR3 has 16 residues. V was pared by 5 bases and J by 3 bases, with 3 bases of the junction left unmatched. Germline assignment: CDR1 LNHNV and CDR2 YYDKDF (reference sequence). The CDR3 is CATSLGLAGGTDTQYF. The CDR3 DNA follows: TGTGCCACCAGCTTAGGACTAGCGGGAGGGACAGATACGCAGTATTTT. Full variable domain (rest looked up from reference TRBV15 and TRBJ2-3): DAMVIQNPRYQVTQFGKPVTLSCSQTLNHNVMYWYQQKSSQAPKLLFHYYDKDFNNEADTPDNFQSRRPNTSFCFLDIRSPGLGDTAMYLCATSLGLAGGTDTQYFGPGTRLTVL.

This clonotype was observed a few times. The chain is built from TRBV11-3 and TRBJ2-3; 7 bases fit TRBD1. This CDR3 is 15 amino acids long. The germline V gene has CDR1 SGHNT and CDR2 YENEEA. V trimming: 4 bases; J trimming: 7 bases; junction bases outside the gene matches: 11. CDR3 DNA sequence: TGTGCCAGCAGCTCCCCAAACCGGACAGGCCATACGCAGTATTTT. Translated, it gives CASSSPNRTGHTQYF.

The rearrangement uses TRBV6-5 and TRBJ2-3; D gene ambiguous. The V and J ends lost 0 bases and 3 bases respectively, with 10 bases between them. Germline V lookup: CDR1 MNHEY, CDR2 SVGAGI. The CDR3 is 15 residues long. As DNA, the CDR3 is TGTGCCAGCAGTTACTCCCCAGGTCCGACAGATACGCAGTATTTT. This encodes CASSYSPGPTDTQYF.

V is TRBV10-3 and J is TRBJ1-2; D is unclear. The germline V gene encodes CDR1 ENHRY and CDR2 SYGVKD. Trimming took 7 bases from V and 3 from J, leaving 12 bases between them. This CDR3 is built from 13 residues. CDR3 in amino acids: CAITEDGYYGYTF. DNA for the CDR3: TGTGCCATCACCGAGGACGGGTACTATGGCTACACCTTC.

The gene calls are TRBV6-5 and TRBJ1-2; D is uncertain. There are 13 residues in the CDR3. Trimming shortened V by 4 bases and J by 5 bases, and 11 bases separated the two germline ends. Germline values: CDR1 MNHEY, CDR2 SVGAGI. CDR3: CASSSRELYGYTF. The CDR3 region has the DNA TGTGCCAGCAGTTCCCGGGAGCTATATGGCTACACCTTC.

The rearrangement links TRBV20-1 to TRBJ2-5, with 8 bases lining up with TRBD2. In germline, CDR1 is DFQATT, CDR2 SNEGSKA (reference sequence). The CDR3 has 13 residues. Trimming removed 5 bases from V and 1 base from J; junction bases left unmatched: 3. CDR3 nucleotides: TGCAGTGCTCAAGCGGGAGCCCAAGAGACCCAGTACTTC. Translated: CSAQAGAQETQYF.

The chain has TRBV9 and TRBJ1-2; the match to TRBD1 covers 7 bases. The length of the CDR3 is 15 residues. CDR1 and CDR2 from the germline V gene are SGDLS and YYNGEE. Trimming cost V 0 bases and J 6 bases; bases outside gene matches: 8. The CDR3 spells CASSVEATGRNGYTF. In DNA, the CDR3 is TGTGCCAGCAGCGTAGAGGCGACAGGGAGGAATGGCTACACCTTC. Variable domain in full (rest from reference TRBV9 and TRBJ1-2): DSGVTQTPKHLITATGQRVTLRCSPRSGDLSVYWYQQSLDQGLQFLIQYYNGEERAKGNILERFSAQQFPDLHSELNLSSLELGDSALYFCASSVEATGRNGYTFGSGTRLTVV.

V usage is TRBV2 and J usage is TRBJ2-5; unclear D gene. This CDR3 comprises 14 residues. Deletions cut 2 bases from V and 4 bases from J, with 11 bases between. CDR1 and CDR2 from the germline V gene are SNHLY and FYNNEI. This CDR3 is CASSELGNRETQYF. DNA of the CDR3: TGTGCCAGCAGTGAACTGGGCAACCGAGAGACCCAGTACTTC.

The CDR3 here is CASSRWTDSNQPQHF. The CDR3 DNA reads TGTGCCAGCAGCAGATGGACAGATAGCAATCAGCCCCAGCATTTT. The chain links TRBV13 to TRBJ1-5, with D possibly TRBD1 on 6 matching bases. CDR1 is PRHDT, CDR2 FYEKMQ, per germline (reference sequence). V lost 5 bases to trimming and J lost 0 bases, with 11 bases between them. There are 15 residues in the CDR3.